This paragraph covers one T cell receptor (beta chain) sequence. This sample is part of a study of human T cells and chemical hapten exposure. Germline CDR1 ENHRY, CDR2 SYGVKD. V lost 10 bases and J lost 3, with 15 bases in between. The CDR3 loop spans 13 amino acids. TCRdb itself ran the RACE reads through MiXCR, one entry per CDR3 protein. The sample includes more than 90,000 distinct CDR3 sequences, roughly 11% of them seen just once. Time point noted: patch test 2, 6 weeks after DPC sensitization. Treatment meaning: therapeutic diphenylcyclopropenone sensitization with weekly scalp DPC. The clonotype was recovered from a woman aged 40 to 50 with alopecia areata. Some clones in this sample may be carry-over from other donors' samples. The J gene is TRBJ1-2, the V gene TRBV10-3; D is possibly TRBD1 (5 bases). The specimen was whole blood, collected in connection with sensitization to the hapten diphenylcyclopropenone (DPC). CDR3 coding DNA: TGTGCCACCGGGACGGGTCCGGACTATGGCTACACCTTC. It yields the protein CATGTGPDYGYTF.